This is a list of T cell receptor beta chains from one sample in a study of T cells after yellow fever vaccination. Each CDR3 protein is one row after TCRdb ran MiXCR on the 5' RACE reads. The data contain about 110,000 distinct CDR3 sequences, roughly 8.9% of them singletons. The sequences come from CD8+ T cells sorted from PBMCs, collected 45 days after the yellow fever booster vaccination. The receptors were sampled from a man younger than 40 who received the YFV17D yellow fever vaccine. Both conserved end residues are part of each CDR3. The D gene is left open where the match is weak. Expanded clones get a size class; other rows say once, few or many, or leave the size out.

abundance: few; j_gene: TRBJ2-1; v_gene: TRBV19; d_gene: .; CDR3nt: TGTGCCAGTAGTATTCACAATGAGCAGTTCTTC; CDR3aa: CASSIHNEQFF
abundance: .; j_gene: TRBJ2-1; v_gene: TRBV24-1; d_gene: .; CDR3nt: TGTGCCACCAGTGATTCCTATGTGGACTCCCGAGGAGATGAGCAGTTCTTC; CDR3aa: CATSDSYVDSRGDEQFF
abundance: many; j_gene: TRBJ1-4; v_gene: TRBV4-3; d_gene: .; CDR3nt: TGCGCCAGCAGCCAAGATGGGGAGCTGAATGAAAAACTGTTTTTT; CDR3aa: CASSQDGELNEKLFF
abundance: many; j_gene: TRBJ2-1; v_gene: TRBV24-1; d_gene: .; CDR3nt: TGTGCCTCCTCGGGCGGAAACAATGAGCAGTTCTTC; CDR3aa: CASSGGNNEQFF
abundance: many; j_gene: TRBJ2-5; v_gene: TRBV4-2; d_gene: TRBD2; CDR3nt: TGTGCCAGCAGCCAAGGCGGGACTAGCGAGCAAGAGACCCAGTACTTC; CDR3aa: CASSQGGTSEQETQYF
abundance: many; j_gene: TRBJ2-7; v_gene: TRBV12-3/TRBV12-4; d_gene: .; CDR3nt: TGTGCCAGCAGTCCCGGTCCCGGTAGCGAGCAGTACTTC; CDR3aa: CASSPGPGSEQYF
abundance: many; j_gene: TRBJ2-1; v_gene: TRBV25-1; d_gene: .; CDR3nt: TGTGCCAGCACAGGCGGGATAGGTAATGAGCAGTTCTTC; CDR3aa: CASTGGIGNEQFF
abundance: many; j_gene: TRBJ2-7; v_gene: TRBV5-1; d_gene: .; CDR3nt: TGCGCCAGCAGCGAATACGGAACCTACGAGCAGTACTTC; CDR3aa: CASSEYGTYEQYF
abundance: many; j_gene: TRBJ1-2; v_gene: TRBV6-2/TRBV6-3; d_gene: .; CDR3nt: TGTGCCAGCAGCGAGGACATTCAAGACTATGGCTACACCTTC; CDR3aa: CASSEDIQDYGYTF
abundance: many; j_gene: TRBJ1-1; v_gene: TRBV5-1; d_gene: TRBD1; CDR3nt: TGCGCCAGCAGCTTACAGGGGGCGGACGTTGAAGCTTTCTTT; CDR3aa: CASSLQGADVEAFF
abundance: many; j_gene: TRBJ1-2; v_gene: TRBV30; d_gene: .; CDR3nt: TGTGCCTGGACCGCGGGATATCATGGCTACACCTTC; CDR3aa: CAWTAGYHGYTF
abundance: .; j_gene: TRBJ1-4; v_gene: TRBV15; d_gene: TRBD1; CDR3nt: TGTGCCACCAGCACCCCAGGGGGTCTTGGGGAAAAACTGTTTTTT; CDR3aa: CATSTPGGLGEKLFF
abundance: many; j_gene: TRBJ2-7; v_gene: TRBV6-5; d_gene: TRBD2; CDR3nt: TGTGCCAGCAGTTACTCGGTGGTAGCGGGAGTGTTCGACGAGCAGTACTTC; CDR3aa: CASSYSVVAGVFDEQYF
abundance: many; j_gene: TRBJ1-1; v_gene: TRBV4-3; d_gene: .; CDR3nt: TGCGCCAGCAGCCAAGATGGCGGCCGGGGAGCTTTCTTT; CDR3aa: CASSQDGGRGAFF
abundance: many; j_gene: TRBJ2-6; v_gene: TRBV20-1; d_gene: .; CDR3nt: TGCAGTGCTACAGGGTCTGGGGCCAACGTCCTGACTTTC; CDR3aa: CSATGSGANVLTF
abundance: many; j_gene: TRBJ2-1; v_gene: TRBV5-1; d_gene: .; CDR3nt: TGCGCCAGCAGCTTCCCGGGGACTGGAAATGAGCAGTTCTTC; CDR3aa: CASSFPGTGNEQFF
abundance: few; j_gene: TRBJ2-2; v_gene: TRBV7-3; d_gene: TRBD1; CDR3nt: TGTGCCAGCAGCTCTGGGACAGGGAACACCGGGGAGCTGTTTTTT; CDR3aa: CASSSGTGNTGELFF
abundance: .; j_gene: TRBJ2-1; v_gene: TRBV28; d_gene: .; CDR3nt: TGTGCCAGCAGTTTAGGGCGGGGCGAGCAGTTCTTC; CDR3aa: CASSLGRGEQFF
abundance: many; j_gene: TRBJ2-6; v_gene: TRBV20-1; d_gene: TRBD1; CDR3nt: TGCAGTGCTAGTTCGCAGGGGGACTCTGGGGCCAACGTCCTGACTTTC; CDR3aa: CSASSQGDSGANVLTF
abundance: many; j_gene: TRBJ2-7; v_gene: TRBV20-1; d_gene: TRBD2; CDR3nt: TGCAGTGCTGCAACTAGCGGGAGTTCCTACGAGCAGTACTTC; CDR3aa: CSAATSGSSYEQYF
abundance: many; j_gene: TRBJ2-1; v_gene: TRBV27; d_gene: .; CDR3nt: TGTGCCAGCAGTCCGCCTCACAGGGATCATGAGCAGTTCTTC; CDR3aa: CASSPPHRDHEQFF
abundance: .; j_gene: TRBJ1-2; v_gene: TRBV29-1; d_gene: .; CDR3nt: TGCGGCGTTGAAGCCCAGGGTAACTATGGCTACACCTTC; CDR3aa: CGVEAQGNYGYTF
abundance: many; j_gene: TRBJ2-7; v_gene: TRBV12-3/TRBV12-4; d_gene: TRBD2; CDR3nt: TGTGCCAGCAGTCCGAGCGGGACTAGCGGGTTCGAGCAGTACTTC; CDR3aa: CASSPSGTSGFEQYF
abundance: .; j_gene: TRBJ1-1; v_gene: TRBV9; d_gene: .; CDR3nt: TGTGCCAGCAGCGAACCCGGACAGTCCATGAACACTGAAGCTTTCTTT; CDR3aa: CASSEPGQSMNTEAFF
abundance: few; j_gene: TRBJ1-2; v_gene: TRBV5-4; d_gene: .; CDR3nt: TGTGCCAGCGGGGAGCCTAACTATGGCTACACCTTC; CDR3aa: CASGEPNYGYTF
abundance: few; j_gene: TRBJ2-7; v_gene: TRBV3-1; d_gene: TRBD2; CDR3nt: TGTGCCAGCAGCCAAGATCCGACGGGAGGGCCAAGCGAGCAGTACTTC; CDR3aa: CASSQDPTGGPSEQYF
abundance: few; j_gene: TRBJ1-1; v_gene: TRBV20-1; d_gene: .; CDR3nt: TGCAGTGCTAGAGATCTTGAGCCTGAAGCTTTCTTT; CDR3aa: CSARDLEPEAFF
abundance: few; j_gene: TRBJ2-7; v_gene: TRBV5-1; d_gene: .; CDR3nt: TGCGCCAGCAGCTTGGAACGCGAGCAGTACTTC; CDR3aa: CASSLEREQYF